This entry is about one TCR beta chain. The data belong to a study of naive and memory T cell subsets. This CDR3 is 17 amino acids long. Germline CDR1 and CDR2: LGHNA and YSLEER. V gave up 0 bases and J gave up 11 bases, with 22 bases separating them. The beta constant-region primer was an equimolar mix of two oligonucleotides covering TRBC1 and TRBC2. TCRdb reprocessed the UMI-ligation and nested PCR reads with MiXCR, giving one entry per CDR3 protein. The table has some 150,000 distinct CDR3 sequences, over 15% seen once. Sequencing input: naive CD4+ T cells from blood. The rearrangement links TRBV4-3 to TRBJ2-2, with D maybe TRBD2 (5 bases). This TCR was recovered from a human donor in good health. In DNA, the CDR3 is TGCGCCAGCAGCCAAGATTTCCCCGACGGGATCAGAATCGAGCTGTTTTTT. As protein: CASSQDFPDGIRIELFF.